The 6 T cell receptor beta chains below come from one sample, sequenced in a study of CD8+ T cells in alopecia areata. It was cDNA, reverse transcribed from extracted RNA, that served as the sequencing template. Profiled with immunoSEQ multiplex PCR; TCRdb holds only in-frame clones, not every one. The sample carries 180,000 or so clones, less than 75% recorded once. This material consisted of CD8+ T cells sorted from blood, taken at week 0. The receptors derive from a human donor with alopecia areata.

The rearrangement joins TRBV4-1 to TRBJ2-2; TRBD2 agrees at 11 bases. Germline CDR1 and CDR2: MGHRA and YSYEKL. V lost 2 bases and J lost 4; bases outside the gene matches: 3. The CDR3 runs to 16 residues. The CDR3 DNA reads TGCGCCAGCAGCCAAAGGCTAGCGGGGGGCACCGGGGAGCTGTTTTTT. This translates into CASSQRLAGGTGELFF.

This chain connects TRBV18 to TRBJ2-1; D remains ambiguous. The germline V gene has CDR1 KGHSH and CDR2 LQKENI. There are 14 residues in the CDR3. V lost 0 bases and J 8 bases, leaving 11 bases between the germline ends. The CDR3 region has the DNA TGTGCCAGCTCACCACCAGAGGTCTTCTATGAGCAGTTCTTC. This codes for CASSPPEVFYEQFF.

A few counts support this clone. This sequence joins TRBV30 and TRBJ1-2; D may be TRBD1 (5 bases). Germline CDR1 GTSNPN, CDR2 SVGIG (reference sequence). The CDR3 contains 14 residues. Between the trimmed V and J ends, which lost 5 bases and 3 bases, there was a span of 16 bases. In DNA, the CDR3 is TGTGCCTGGTATCCCGGGAGGGGAGACTATGGCTACACCTTC. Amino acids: CAWYPGRGDYGYTF.

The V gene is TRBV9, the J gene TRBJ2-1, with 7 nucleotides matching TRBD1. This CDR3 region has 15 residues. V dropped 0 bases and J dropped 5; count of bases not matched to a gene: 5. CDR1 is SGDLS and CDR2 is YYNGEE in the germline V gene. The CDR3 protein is CASSVGTGVHNEQFF. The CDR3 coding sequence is TGTGCCAGCAGCGTAGGGACAGGAGTCCACAATGAGCAGTTCTTC.

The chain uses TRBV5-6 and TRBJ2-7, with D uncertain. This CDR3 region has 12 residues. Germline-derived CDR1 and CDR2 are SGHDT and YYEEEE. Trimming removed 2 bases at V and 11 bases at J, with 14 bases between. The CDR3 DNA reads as TGTGCCAGCAGCTTTGGTCCCTTGGTAGAGTACTTC. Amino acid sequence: CASSFGPLVEYF. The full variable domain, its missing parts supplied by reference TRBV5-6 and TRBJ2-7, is DAGVTQSPTHLIKTRGQQVTLRCSPKSGHDTVSWYQQALGQGPQFIFQYYEEEERQRGNFPDRFSGHQFPNYSSELNVNALLLGDSALYLCASSFGPLVEYFGPGTRLTVT.

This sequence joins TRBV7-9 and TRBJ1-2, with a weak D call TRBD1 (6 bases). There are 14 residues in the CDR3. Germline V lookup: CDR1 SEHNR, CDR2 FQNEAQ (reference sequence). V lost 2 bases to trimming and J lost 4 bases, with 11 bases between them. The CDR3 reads CASSLQRGAYGYTF. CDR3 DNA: TGTGCCAGCAGCTTACAGCGGGGGGCCTATGGCTACACCTTC.